Listed here are 24 T cell receptor beta chains from one sample, sequenced in a study of T-cell reconstitution after alpha-beta-depleted transplantation in children. Unique molecular identifiers were incorporated during preparation of the TCRbeta library. One entry per CDR3 protein results from TCRdb running MiXCR on the PCR reads. Among 250,000 to 350,000 distinct CDR3 sequences listed, approximately 23% were seen once. Sequencing used PBMCs, mostly from graft donor cells, obtained 180 days after TCRalphabeta/CD19-depleted stem cell transplant. These receptors came from a male patient younger than 18 who had a stem cell transplant for acute lymphoblastic leukemia, so the T cells may come from the graft donor.

The CDR3 region is CASSYYTGELFF. The DNA for the CDR3 is TGTGCCAGCAGTTACTACACCGGGGAGCTGTTTTTT. This chain uses TRBV6-5 with TRBJ2-2; D is undetermined. The CDR3 runs to 12 residues. The germline V gene encodes CDR1 MNHEY and CDR2 SVGAGI. Trimming stripped 1 base from V and 3 bases from J, with 0 bases between.

The chain employs TRBV20-1 and TRBJ2-7, with 10 positions matching TRBD1. This CDR3 is built from 16 residues. With V trimmed by 0 bases and J by 1 base, 6 bases remained unmatched. Per germline, CDR1 DFQATT and CDR2 SNEGSKA (reference sequence). As DNA, the CDR3 is TGCAGTGCTAGAGATGCCCTGGGACAGGGGTCCTACGAGCAGTACTTC. It specifies CSARDALGQGSYEQYF.

This clonotype was found once. The V and J genes are TRBV3-1 and TRBJ2-7; D is perhaps TRBD2 (6 bases). Germline V gene sequence: CDR1 LGHDT, CDR2 YNNKEL (reference sequence). This CDR3 region has 16 residues. With 3 bases removed from V and 0 bases from J, the gap between germline ends came to 15 bases. The CDR3 here is CASSHKRGLSSYEQYF. The CDR3 bases are TGTGCCAGCAGCCACAAGAGGGGACTGAGCTCCTACGAGCAGTACTTC.

This clonotype was observed a few times. The V gene is TRBV9, the J gene TRBJ2-2, with TRBD1 matching over 8 bases. The V segment lost 0 bases and the J segment 4 bases; nucleotides outside the gene matches: 5. CDR3 length: 16 residues. The germline V gene has CDR1 SGDLS and CDR2 YYNGEE. The CDR3 loop reads CASSVEGTGGTGELFF. The CDR3 nucleotides are TGTGCCAGCAGCGTAGAAGGTACAGGGGGCACCGGGGAGCTGTTTTTT. Supplemented by reference TRBV9 and TRBJ2-2, the full variable domain reads DSGVTQTPKHLITATGQRVTLRCSPRSGDLSVYWYQQSLDQGLQFLIQYYNGEERAKGNILERFSAQQFPDLHSELNLSSLELGDSALYFCASSVEGTGGTGELFFGEGSRLTVL.

This chain connects TRBV27 to TRBJ2-1; D is unresolved. The CDR3 covers 15 residues. Trimming took 2 bases from V and 4 from J, leaving 12 bases between them. The germline gives CDR1 MNHEY, CDR2 SMNVEV (reference sequence). CDR3 loop: CASSLPGDTYNEQFF. The CDR3 DNA sequence: TGTGCCAGCAGTTTACCCGGAGACACATACAATGAGCAGTTCTTC.

This chain joins TRBV11-2 and TRBJ2-1, with D possibly being TRBD2 (6 bases). Germline values: CDR1 SGHAT, CDR2 FQNNGV. The V and J ends lost 5 bases and 4 bases respectively, with 18 bases between them. This CDR3 has 16 residues. In nucleotides, the CDR3 is TGTGCCAGCAGCCCCCGGGGACTTATGGGGTACAATGAGCAGTTCTTC. Translation gives CASSPRGLMGYNEQFF.

This clonotype was counted between two and nine times. The V gene is TRBV2, the J gene TRBJ2-7, with 10 nucleotides matching TRBD1. J lost 4 bases, V lost 5 bases, and 8 bases had no gene match. The CDR3 has 15 residues. Germline V gives CDR1 SNHLY, CDR2 FYNNEI. The CDR3 protein is CASSHRDRGKYEQYF. The CDR3 coding sequence is TGTGCCAGCAGTCACCGGGACAGGGGCAAATACGAGCAGTACTTC.

The chain joins TRBV18 to TRBJ2-1, with 12 nucleotides matching TRBD1. There are 16 residues in the CDR3. The junction had 7 bases not matched to a gene; V was cut back by 2 bases and J by 8 bases. Germline CDR1 KGHSH, CDR2 LQKENI. CDR3 amino acids: CASSPGDRGLVDEQFF. CDR3 in DNA: TGTGCCAGCTCACCAGGGGACAGGGGGCTGGTGGATGAGCAGTTCTTC. Looking up the rest from reference TRBV18 and TRBJ2-1 gives the full variable domain: NAGVMQNPRHLVRRRGQEARLRCSPMKGHSHVYWYRQLPEEGLKFMVYLQKENIIDESGMPKERFSAEFPKEGPSILRIQQVVRGDSAAYFCASSPGDRGLVDEQFFGPGTRLTVL.

This clonotype was seen more than once but under ten times. The gene calls are TRBV14 and TRBJ2-4; D possibly corresponds to TRBD2 (5 bases). The CDR3 runs to 16 residues. The V gene's germline CDR1 is SGHDN and CDR2 FVKESK. Trimming removed 2 bases at V and 1 base at J, with 12 bases between. The chain's CDR3 is CASSQHPRTAKNIQYF. The CDR3 DNA is TGTGCCAGCAGCCAACACCCGAGGACTGCCAAAAACATTCAGTACTTC. The variable domain in full, with the rest retrieved from reference TRBV14 and TRBJ2-4, is EAGVTQFPSHSVIEKGQTVTLRCDPISGHDNLYWYRRVMGKEIKFLLHFVKESKQDESGMPNNRFLAERTGGTYSTLKVQPAELEDSGVYFCASSQHPRTAKNIQYFGAGTRLSVL.

The chain recombines TRBV11-2 with TRBJ2-1, with D perhaps given as TRBD1 or TRBD2 (5 bases each). There are 16 residues in the CDR3. CDR1 SGHAT and CDR2 FQNNGV come from the germline V gene. V was cut by 3 bases and J by 4 bases, with 16 bases left in between. In DNA, the CDR3 is TGTGCCAGCAGCTTGGGACCGGGACCTTTGTACAATGAGCAGTTCTTC. Its protein is CASSLGPGPLYNEQFF. Complete variable domain (other parts from reference TRBV11-2 and TRBJ2-1): EAGVAQSPRYKIIEKRQSVAFWCNPISGHATLYWYQQILGQGPKLLIQFQNNGVVDDSQLPKDRFSAERLKGVDSTLKIQPAKLEDSAVYLCASSLGPGPLYNEQFFGPGTRLTVL.

This clonotype was recorded once. This chain uses TRBV18 with TRBJ2-7, with D tentatively TRBD1 (6 bases). The CDR3 extends over 16 amino acids. CDR1 is KGHSH and CDR2 is LQKENI in the germline V gene. Trimming took off 0 bases at V and 2 bases at J, with 14 bases between the two ends. This CDR3 reads CASSPPDRYPTYEQYF. DNA for the CDR3: TGTGCCAGCTCACCACCCGACAGGTATCCCACCTACGAGCAGTACTTC.

This clonotype showed up just a few times. V usage is TRBV10-3 and J usage is TRBJ2-1; 9 positions match TRBD1. Germline values: CDR1 ENHRY, CDR2 SYGVKD. The CDR3 runs to 13 residues. V dropped 11 bases and J dropped 7; count of bases not matched to a gene: 9. The CDR3 nucleotides are TGTGCCTCCAAAGGGGACAGGGCAAATGAGCAGTTCTTC. As protein: CASKGDRANEQFF.

This clonotype has more than one count but fewer than ten. The V gene is TRBV21-1, the J gene TRBJ2-5; the table's TRBD2 call for D was not verified on the DNA. TRBV21-1 has pseudogene status. This CDR3 spans 14 amino acids. This CDR3 is CASKGTSRQETQYF. The CDR3 region has the DNA TGTGCCAGCAAGGGGACTAGCAGGCAAGAGACCCAGTACTTC.

The genes are TRBV20-1 and TRBJ2-7, with D possibly TRBD2 on 5 matching bases. Germline V CDR1 and CDR2: DFQATT, SNEGSKA (reference sequence). The CDR3 covers 12 residues. V lost 4 bases to trimming and J lost 3 bases, with 10 bases between them. CDR3 in amino acids: CSAKRRNYEQYF. CDR3 DNA: TGCAGTGCTAAGCGGCGGAACTACGAGCAGTACTTC.

The chain uses TRBV6-5 and TRBJ2-7, with D tentatively TRBD1 (6 bases). V was clipped by 4 bases and J by 1 base, with 11 bases between them. Germline CDR1 is MNHEY and CDR2 is SVGAGI. The CDR3 is 14 residues long. The CDR3, as DNA: TGTGCCAGCAGTTGGGCCAGGGGATCCTACGAGCAGTACTTC. It translates to CASSWARGSYEQYF.

V is TRBV7-8 and J is TRBJ2-7; 7 bases agree with TRBD1. CDR1 and CDR2 from the germline V gene are SGHVS and FQNEAQ. This CDR3 spans 16 amino acids. V gave up 5 bases and J gave up 3 bases; unmatched junction bases: 13. The CDR3 DNA is TGTGCCAGCAGCCTATTGACAGGGAATCCTTACTACGAGCAGTACTTC. The encoded protein is CASSLLTGNPYYEQYF.

The chain employs TRBV5-1 and TRBJ2-6; D is uncertain. The CDR3 runs 16 residues. CDR1 and CDR2 from the germline V gene are SGHRS and YFSETQ. The V gene lost 2 bases and the J gene lost 0 bases, with 9 bases spanning the gap. The CDR3 DNA sequence: TGCGCCAGCAGCTTTACACTGACCTCTGGGGCCAACGTCCTGACTTTC. Translation gives CASSFTLTSGANVLTF.

The sample holds a few counts of this clonotype. The V and J genes are TRBV6-5 and TRBJ1-1; D remains ambiguous. V lost 2 bases and J lost 5, with 15 bases in between. The CDR3 is 15 amino acids. Germline CDR1 is MNHEY and CDR2 is SVGAGI. CDR3 amino acids: CASSYSGRKGTEAFF. As DNA, the CDR3 is TGTGCCAGCAGTTACAGTGGACGGAAAGGGACTGAAGCTTTCTTT.

This clonotype was counted many times. V usage is TRBV20-1 and J usage is TRBJ1-1; 7 bases are shared with TRBD1. V lost 8 bases to trimming and J lost 3 bases; unmatched junction nucleotides: 6. This CDR3 contains 12 residues. Per germline, CDR1 DFQATT and CDR2 SNEGSKA (reference sequence). CDR3 protein: CSLTGVHTEAFF. As DNA, the CDR3 is TGCAGTCTAACAGGGGTTCACACTGAAGCTTTCTTT.

This rearrangement joins TRBV12-3 or TRBV12-4 to TRBJ1-1, with D hard to call. CDR3 length: 11 amino acids. V was cut by 3 bases and J by 7 bases, with 6 bases left in between. This CDR3 reads CASSFGLEAFF. The DNA of the CDR3 is TGTGCCAGCAGTTTCGGGCTTGAAGCTTTCTTT.

J is TRBJ1-1 and V is TRBV5-1; no definite D call. Per germline, CDR1 SGHRS and CDR2 YFSETQ. The CDR3 covers 15 residues. V lost 1 base, J lost 7 bases, and 17 bases lay in between. The CDR3 here is CASSLSYLGWDEAFF. CDR3 DNA: TGCGCCAGCAGCTTGTCTTATCTAGGTTGGGATGAAGCTTTCTTT.

There are a few counts of this clonotype. The chain has TRBV5-1 and TRBJ1-2; a weak D match, TRBD1 (6 bases). Germline CDR1 and CDR2: SGHRS and YFSETQ. This CDR3 has 14 amino acids. V dropped 2 bases and J dropped 4 bases, with 12 bases sitting between them. CDR3 coding DNA: TGCGCCAGCAGCTTTCCGGGGACACCCTATGGCTACACCTTC. Translation gives CASSFPGTPYGYTF.

This clonotype turned up a few times. V and J are TRBV6-1 and TRBJ2-1, with D unresolved. The CDR3 has 14 residues. Per the germline V gene, CDR1 is MNHNS and CDR2 is SASEGT. Deletions cut 10 bases from V and 2 bases from J, with 15 bases between. CDR3: CAIRPRGTYNEQFF. Written as DNA, the CDR3 is TGTGCCATCCGCCCCCGTGGAACCTACAATGAGCAGTTCTTC.

The rearrangement joins TRBV27 to TRBJ2-7; TRBD2 matches 9 bases. Losses at the gene ends were 6 bases for V and 5 bases for J; bases not matched to a gene: 14. The CDR3 runs 16 residues. CDR1 MNHEY and CDR2 SMNVEV come from the germline V gene (reference sequence). The CDR3 nucleotides are TGTGCCAGCAGCCTCCTGGCGGCTAGCGGGATCAACGAGCAGTACTTC. It yields the protein CASSLLAASGINEQYF.